This T cell receptor beta chain is from a study of T cell responses to AZD1222 COVID-19 vaccine. Findings and limits, study-wide: Repertoires in all cases were sampled only once the peak T cell response had passed. The donors showed a predominance of white British ancestry and of females, with possible underestimation of clonal diversity. Close to half of spike-specific TCRs reportedly recognize unmutated variant regions. Vaccination with two AZD1222 doses was followed by a rise in Spike-specific TCR breadth and depth.

Repertoires were generated with immunoSEQ multiplex PCR, while TCRdb's copy carries only in-frame clones and drops some. Of 65,000 to 70,000 clones listed, 65% to 90% are singletons. Trimming removed 4 bases at V and 1 base at J, with 14 bases between. Germline CDR1 is SGHDT and CDR2 is YYEEEE. The CDR3 is 16 amino acids. On this clone: The antigen remains unidentified.

J is TRBJ2-2 and V is TRBV5-6, with a possible D match to TRBD2 (6 bases). This receptor was taken from an adult in good health. The specimen was peripheral blood, collected on day 0 of AZD1222 vaccination. This CDR3 reads CASSGGSVRNTGELFF. The CDR3 DNA reads as TGTGCCAGCAGCGGGGGGAGCGTTCGGAACACCGGGGAGCTGTTTTTT.